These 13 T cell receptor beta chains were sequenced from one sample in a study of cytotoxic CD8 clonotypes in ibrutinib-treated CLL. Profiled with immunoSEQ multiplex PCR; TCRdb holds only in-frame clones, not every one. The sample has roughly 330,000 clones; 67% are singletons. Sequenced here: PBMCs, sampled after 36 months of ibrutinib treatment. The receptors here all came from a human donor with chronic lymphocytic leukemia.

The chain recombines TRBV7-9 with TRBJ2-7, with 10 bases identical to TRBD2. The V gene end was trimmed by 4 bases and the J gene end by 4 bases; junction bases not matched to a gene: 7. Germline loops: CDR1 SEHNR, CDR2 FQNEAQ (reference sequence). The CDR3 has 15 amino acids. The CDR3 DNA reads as TGTGCCAGCAGCTCTCTAGCGGGAGTTCAATACGAGCAGTACTTC. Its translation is CASSSLAGVQYEQYF. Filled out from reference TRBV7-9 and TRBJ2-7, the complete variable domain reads DTGVSQNPRHKITKRGQNVTFRCDPISEHNRLYWYRQTLGQGPEFLTYFQNEAQLEKSRLLSDRFSAERPKGSFSTLEIQRTEQGDSAMYLCASSSLAGVQYEQYFGPGTRLTVT.

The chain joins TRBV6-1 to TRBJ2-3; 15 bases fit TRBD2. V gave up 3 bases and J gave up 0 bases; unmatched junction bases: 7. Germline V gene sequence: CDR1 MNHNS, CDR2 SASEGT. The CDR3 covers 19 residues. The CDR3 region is CASSDTRTSGGGSTDTQYF. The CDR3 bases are TGTGCCAGCAGTGATACCCGGACTAGCGGGGGGGGAAGCACAGATACGCAGTATTTT.

In DNA, the CDR3 is TGTGCCAGTAGCGGGAGTGGCGGGGAGCTGTTTTTT. Amino acids: CASSGSGGELFF. The chain employs TRBV7-3 and TRBJ2-2, with 9 bases aligning to TRBD2. The V and J ends lost 9 bases and 7 bases, in that order; junction bases with no gene match: 3. The germline V gene encodes CDR1 SGHTA and CDR2 FQGTGA. The CDR3 has 12 residues.

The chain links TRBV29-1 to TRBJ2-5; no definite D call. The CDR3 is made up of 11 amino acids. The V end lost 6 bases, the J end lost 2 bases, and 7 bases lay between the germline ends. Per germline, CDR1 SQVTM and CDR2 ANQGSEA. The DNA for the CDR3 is TGCAGCGTCCGACAACAAGAGACCCAGTACTTC. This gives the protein CSVRQQETQYF.

CDR3: CASSLGARLDSTDTQYF. CDR3 sequence (DNA): TGCGCCAGCAGCTTGGGGGCCAGACTAGATAGCACAGATACGCAGTATTTT. This sequence joins TRBV5-1 and TRBJ2-3, with D perhaps TRBD2 (6 bases). Germline V CDR1 and CDR2: SGHRS, YFSETQ. Trimming removed 0 bases from V and 0 bases from J, with 14 bases in between. The CDR3 is 17 residues long.

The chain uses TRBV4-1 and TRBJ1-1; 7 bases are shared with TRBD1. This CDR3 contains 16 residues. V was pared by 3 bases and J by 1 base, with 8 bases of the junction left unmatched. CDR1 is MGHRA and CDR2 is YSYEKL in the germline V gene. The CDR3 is CASSHWSRDRNTEAFF. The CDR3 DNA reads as TGCGCCAGCAGCCACTGGTCCCGGGACAGGAACACTGAAGCTTTCTTT.

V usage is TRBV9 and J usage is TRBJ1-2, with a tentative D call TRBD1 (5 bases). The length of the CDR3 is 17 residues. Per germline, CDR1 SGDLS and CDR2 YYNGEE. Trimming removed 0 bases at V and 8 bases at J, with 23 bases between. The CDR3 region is CASSVDSAGQSRSGYTF. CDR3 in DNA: TGTGCCAGCAGCGTAGACTCCGCAGGGCAATCACGTAGCGGCTACACCTTC. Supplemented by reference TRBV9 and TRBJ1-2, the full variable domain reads DSGVTQTPKHLITATGQRVTLRCSPRSGDLSVYWYQQSLDQGLQFLIQYYNGEERAKGNILERFSAQQFPDLHSELNLSSLELGDSALYFCASSVDSAGQSRSGYTFGSGTRLTVV.

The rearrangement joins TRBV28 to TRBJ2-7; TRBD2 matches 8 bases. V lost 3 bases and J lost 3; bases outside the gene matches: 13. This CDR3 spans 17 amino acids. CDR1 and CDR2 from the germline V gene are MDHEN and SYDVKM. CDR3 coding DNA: TGTGCCAGCAGTTTCCCGACTCTGACTAGCGCATTCTACGAGCAGTACTTC. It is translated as CASSFPTLTSAFYEQYF.

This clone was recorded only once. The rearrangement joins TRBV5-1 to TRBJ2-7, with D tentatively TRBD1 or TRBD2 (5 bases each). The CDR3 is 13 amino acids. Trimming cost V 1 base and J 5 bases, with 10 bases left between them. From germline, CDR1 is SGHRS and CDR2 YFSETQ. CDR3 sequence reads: CASSLMGTDEQYF. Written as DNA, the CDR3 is TGCGCCAGCAGCTTGATGGGGACCGACGAGCAGTACTTC.

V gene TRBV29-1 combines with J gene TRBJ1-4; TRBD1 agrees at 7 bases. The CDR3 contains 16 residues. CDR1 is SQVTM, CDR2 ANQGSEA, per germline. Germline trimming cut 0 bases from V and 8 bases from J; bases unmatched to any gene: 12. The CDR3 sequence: CSVEDPLDRAGEKLFF. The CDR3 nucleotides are TGCAGCGTTGAAGATCCCCTAGACAGGGCGGGGGAAAAACTGTTTTTT.

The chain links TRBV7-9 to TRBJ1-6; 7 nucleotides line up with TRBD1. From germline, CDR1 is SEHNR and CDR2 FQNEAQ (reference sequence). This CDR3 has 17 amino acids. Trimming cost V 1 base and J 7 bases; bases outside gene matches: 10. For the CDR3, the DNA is TGTGCCAGCAGCTTAGGCCTAACAGGGGAGACGAATTCACCCCTCCACTTT. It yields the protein CASSLGLTGETNSPLHF.

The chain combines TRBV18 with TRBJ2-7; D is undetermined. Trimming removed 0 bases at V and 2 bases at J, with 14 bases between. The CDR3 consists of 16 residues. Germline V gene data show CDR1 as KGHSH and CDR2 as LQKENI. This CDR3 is CASSPPLGHDTYEQYF. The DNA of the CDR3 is TGTGCCAGCTCACCACCGTTGGGTCACGATACCTACGAGCAGTACTTC.

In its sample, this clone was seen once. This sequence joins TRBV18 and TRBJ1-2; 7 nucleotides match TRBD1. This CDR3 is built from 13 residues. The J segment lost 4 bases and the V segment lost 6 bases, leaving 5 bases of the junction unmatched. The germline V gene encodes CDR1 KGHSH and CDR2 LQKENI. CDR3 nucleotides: TGTGCCAGCTCTTCACAGGGGACCTATGGCTACACCTTC. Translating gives CASSSQGTYGYTF. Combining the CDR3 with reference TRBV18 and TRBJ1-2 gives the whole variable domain NAGVMQNPRHLVRRRGQEARLRCSPMKGHSHVYWYRQLPEEGLKFMVYLQKENIIDESGMPKERFSAEFPKEGPSILRIQQVVRGDSAAYFCASSSQGTYGYTFGSGTRLTVV.